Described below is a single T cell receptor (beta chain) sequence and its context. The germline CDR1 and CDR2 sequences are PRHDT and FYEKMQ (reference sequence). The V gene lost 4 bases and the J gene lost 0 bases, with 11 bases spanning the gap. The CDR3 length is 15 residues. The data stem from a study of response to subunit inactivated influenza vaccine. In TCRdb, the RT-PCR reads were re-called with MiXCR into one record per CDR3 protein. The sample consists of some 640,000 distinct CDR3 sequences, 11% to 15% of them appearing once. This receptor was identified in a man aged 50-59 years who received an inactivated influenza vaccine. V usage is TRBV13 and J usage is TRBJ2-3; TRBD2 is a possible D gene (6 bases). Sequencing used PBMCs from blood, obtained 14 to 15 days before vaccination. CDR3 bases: TGTGCCAGCAGCTCCGGACTACTTAGCACAGATACGCAGTATTTT. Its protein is CASSSGLLSTDTQYF.